This T cell receptor beta chain derives from a study of blood T cell repertoires in COVID-19. Study-level information: Donors in the United States, Italy and Spain gave samples during acute or convalescent COVID-19.

The sample holds one count of this clone. How the authors handled the data: Reference gene primers were amplified, and this amplification served to estimate nucleated cell counts. Only in-frame clones appear in the TCRdb table, and some are missing; sequencing was by immunoSEQ multiplex PCR. Clone size and V and J calls were adopted from that table, with D and trimming inferred from the DNA. This table holds some 81,000 clones, nearly 95% found once. Germline loops: CDR1 LGHNA, CDR2 YSLEER. The ends lost 3 bases at V and 0 bases at J; junction bases unmatched: 3. The CDR3 sequence is 16 residues long.

Material for sequencing was peripheral blood. This clonotype was obtained from a human donor with active COVID-19. The donor label of this sample is uncertain. This chain links TRBV4-3 with TRBJ2-2, with 8 bases that match TRBD2. The CDR3 spells CASSQGLEANTGELFF. DNA for the CDR3: TGCGCCAGCAGCCAGGGACTAGAGGCGAACACCGGGGAGCTGTTTTTT.